The 8 T cell receptor beta chains given below trace back to one sample, sequenced in a study of blood T cell repertoires in COVID-19. Method: immunoSEQ multiplex PCR; TCRdb's copy keeps in-frame clones and lacks some. The sample records approximately 210,000 clones, 81% being singletons. The sample consisted of PBMCs or T cells enriched from blood (not recorded which). Receptor source: a woman aged 45-59 years with acute COVID-19.

The chain combines TRBV3-1 (or the pseudogene TRBV3-2) with TRBJ2-4, with TRBD2 matching over 11 bases. The CDR3 totals 19 residues. V lost 6 bases, J lost 5 bases, and 18 bases stayed unmatched. CDR1 is LGHDT and CDR2 is YNNKEL in the germline V gene (reference sequence). The CDR3 coding sequence is TGTGCCAGCAGTCATCTGTTGACTAGCGGGGCCAAAGGGGAAAACATTCAGTACTTC. It codes for CASSHLLTSGAKGENIQYF.

This clone was observed once. The rearrangement uses TRBV19 and TRBJ1-5; D gene uncertain. V lost 4 bases to trimming and J lost 4 bases, with 8 bases between them. The CDR3 runs 13 residues. Germline CDR1 LNHDA, CDR2 SQIVND (reference sequence). This chain's CDR3 is CASSSGGNQPQHF. As DNA, the CDR3 is TGTGCCAGTAGTAGTGGAGGGAATCAGCCCCAGCATTTT. The variable domain in full, with the rest retrieved from reference TRBV19 and TRBJ1-5, is DGGITQSPKYLFRKEGQNVTLSCEQNLNHDAMYWYRQDPGQGLRLIYYSQIVNDFQKGDIAEGYSVSREKKESFPLTVTSAQKNPTAFYLCASSSGGNQPQHFGDGTRLSIL.

The chain joins TRBV4-1 to TRBJ1-3; D is ambiguous. CDR3 length: 16 residues. Germline V gives CDR1 MGHRA, CDR2 YSYEKL. Trimming shortened V by 4 bases and J by 4 bases, and 17 bases separated the two germline ends. The CDR3 here is CASSRDRALSGNTIYF. The DNA of the CDR3 is TGCGCCAGCAGCCGCGACCGAGCGCTGTCCGGAAACACCATATATTTT.

The chain recombines TRBV28 with TRBJ2-1, with a weak D call TRBD1 (5 bases). This CDR3 is 14 amino acids long. Germline CDR1 and CDR2: MDHEN and SYDVKM. V shed 3 bases and J shed 7 bases, with 13 bases lying between them. As DNA, the CDR3 is TGTGCCAGCAGTTTGTCTAGGCCAGGGAATGAGCAGTTCTTC. Translating gives CASSLSRPGNEQFF.

V is TRBV4-3 and J is TRBJ1-4, with 9 bases that match TRBD1. Germline trimming cut 3 bases from V and 8 bases from J; bases unmatched to any gene: 4. From germline, CDR1 is LGHNA and CDR2 YSLEER. The CDR3 length is 14 residues. CDR3: CASSQNGQGEKLFF. The CDR3 bases are TGCGCCAGCAGCCAGAATGGACAGGGGGAAAAACTGTTTTTT.

The chain couples TRBV6-5 to TRBJ2-1; 8 nucleotides align to TRBD2. Trimming removed 5 bases from V and 7 bases from J; junction bases left unmatched: 10. CDR3 size: 15 residues. The germline CDR1 and CDR2 sequences are MNHEY and SVGAGI. The CDR3 coding sequence is TGTGCCAGCAGTCTCAGCGGGAGAAGAAAAAATGAGCAGTTCTTC. This codes for CASSLSGRRKNEQFF.

The J gene is TRBJ1-5, the V gene TRBV28; TRBD1 is a possible D gene (6 bases). CDR3 length: 15 amino acids. Deletions cut 4 bases from V and 3 bases from J, with 13 bases between. The germline V gene has CDR1 MDHEN and CDR2 SYDVKM. CDR3 residues: CASSSLTGNNQPQHF. Written as DNA, the CDR3 is TGTGCCAGCAGTTCCTTGACAGGTAACAATCAGCCCCAGCATTTT. Full variable domain (remainder filled in from reference TRBV28 and TRBJ1-5): DVKVTQSSRYLVKRTGEKVFLECVQDMDHENMFWYRQDPGLGLRLIYFSYDVKMKEKGDIPEGYSVSREKKERFSLILESASTNQTSMYLCASSSLTGNNQPQHFGDGTRLSIL.

This clone was picked up one time. The CDR3 nucleotides read TGTGCCAGCAGTGAAAGCGGACAGATCGCCTACGAGCAGTACTTC. Protein: CASSESGQIAYEQYF. The V call is TRBV6-1, the J call TRBJ2-7, with TRBD1 as a possible D gene (6 bases). Deletions cut 2 bases from V and 2 bases from J, with 13 bases between. Germline V CDR1 and CDR2: MNHNS, SASEGT. CDR3 length equals 15 residues.